Each of the 8 T cell receptor beta chains below was sequenced from the same sample in a study of shared clonotypes between healthy human individuals. Clones were sequenced by immunoSEQ multiplex PCR, and TCRdb holds only the in-frame ones, with some missing. In the table there are about 2.4 million clones, 90% to 95% of which are singletons. The source material was naive CD4+ T cells from PBMCs. Subset: CD45RA+ positively selected. These receptors all stem from a man younger than 35 in good health. Some clones in this sample may be carry-over from other donors' samples.

The chain uses TRBV7-2 and TRBJ2-1; D might be TRBD2 (5 bases). CDR1 is SGHTA, CDR2 FQGNSA, per germline. Deletions cut 2 bases from V and 4 bases from J, with 9 bases between. The CDR3 is 14 amino acids. The CDR3 sequence: CASSLYREYNEQFF. The CDR3 DNA sequence: TGTGCCAGCAGCTTATATAGGGAGTACAATGAGCAGTTCTTC.

This clone was picked up one time. This chain links TRBV11-2 with TRBJ2-7, with D hard to call. The germline V gene has CDR1 SGHAT and CDR2 FQNNGV. This CDR3 spans 14 amino acids. V dropped 1 base and J dropped 3 bases, with 10 bases sitting between them. The CDR3 is CASSLGATDYEQYF. The CDR3 nucleotides are TGTGCCAGCAGCTTAGGTGCGACGGACTACGAGCAGTACTTC. Looking up the rest from reference TRBV11-2 and TRBJ2-7 gives the full variable domain: EAGVAQSPRYKIIEKRQSVAFWCNPISGHATLYWYQQILGQGPKLLIQFQNNGVVDDSQLPKDRFSAERLKGVDSTLKIQPAKLEDSAVYLCASSLGATDYEQYFGPGTRLTVT.

The CDR3: CSTTRQGFLQGQETQYF. CDR3 in DNA: TGCAGCACGACGCGACAGGGATTTCTCCAGGGCCAAGAGACCCAGTACTTC. The V call is TRBV29-1, the J call TRBJ2-5; TRBD1 matches at 7 bases. Germline CDR1 reads SQVTM; CDR2 reads ANQGSEA. The V and J ends lost 8 bases and 1 base, in that order; junction bases with no gene match: 19. This CDR3 has 17 amino acids.

The V call is TRBV11-3, the J call TRBJ2-3; 10 bases map to TRBD2. Germline V gives CDR1 SGHNT, CDR2 YENEEA. Trimming took 1 base from V and 4 from J; bases not matched to a gene: 14. The CDR3 covers 19 residues. The CDR3 DNA is TGTGCCAGCAGCTTAGGAATAGGGGCTAGCGGGAGCGTCCCAGATACGCAGTATTTT. Its translation: CASSLGIGASGSVPDTQYF.

V gene TRBV5-1 combines with J gene TRBJ1-1, with D possibly being TRBD1 (5 bases). CDR3 size: 14 residues. Deletions cut 0 bases from V and 8 bases from J, with 14 bases between. CDR1 and CDR2 from the germline V gene are SGHRS and YFSETQ. CDR3 loop: CASSLAPPGGEAFF. CDR3 nucleotide sequence: TGCGCCAGCAGCTTGGCCCCCCCGGGGGGGGAAGCTTTCTTT.

The V gene is TRBV7-8, the J gene TRBJ2-7, with a weak D call TRBD1 (5 bases). V dropped 3 bases and J dropped 6 bases, with 15 bases sitting between them. Germline-derived CDR1 and CDR2 are SGHVS and FQNEAQ. The CDR3 consists of 14 residues. The CDR3 region has the DNA TGTGCCAGCAGCTTTCAGGGCGGCGAATTCGAGCAGTACTTC. The encoded protein is CASSFQGGEFEQYF.

This clone has a single count. This sample includes further DNA sequences coding for the same CDR3. The genes are TRBV7-3 and TRBJ2-3; 7 bases match TRBD2. Germline V gene sequence: CDR1 SGHTA, CDR2 FQGTGA. The CDR3 spans 15 residues. V shed 2 bases, J shed 4 bases, and the junction held 6 bases outside the gene matches. CDR3 loop: CASSLYGGSPDTQYF. The CDR3 bases are TGTGCCAGCAGCTTATATGGCGGGAGTCCAGATACGCAGTATTTT.

CDR3 sequence: CASSQRTSGSGETQYF. CDR3 DNA sequence: TGCGCCAGCAGCCAACGGACTAGCGGGAGTGGAGAGACCCAGTACTTC. The chain uses TRBV4-1 and TRBJ2-5; TRBD2 aligns across 13 bases. V lost 2 bases, J lost 4 bases, and 4 bases stayed unmatched. There are 16 residues in the CDR3. CDR1 is MGHRA and CDR2 is YSYEKL in the germline V gene.